Below, 29 T cell receptor beta chains from the same sample are listed, as sequenced in a study of control samples from healthy donors and cancer patients. The table came from immunoSEQ multiplex PCR; TCRdb's copy has only in-frame clones and leaves some out. Of 100,000 or so clones detected, just over 90% appear once; the ten largest clones hold around 0.92%. Sequencing used blood. The origin of the receptors is a woman aged 30 to 39 in good health.

V is TRBV5-5 and J is TRBJ2-1; D uncertain. Germline V CDR1 and CDR2: SGHKS, YYEKEE (reference sequence). The CDR3 runs 12 residues. Deletions cut 4 bases from V and 7 bases from J, with 9 bases between. CDR3: CASSLGSNEQFF. Here the CDR3 DNA reads TGTGCCAGCAGCCTCGGTAGTAATGAGCAGTTCTTC.

The V and J genes are TRBV19 and TRBJ2-1; TRBD1 might be the D (6 bases). This CDR3 contains 15 residues. CDR1 is LNHDA and CDR2 is SQIVND in the germline V gene (reference sequence). The V and J ends lost 4 bases and 2 bases respectively, with 12 bases between them. CDR3 nucleotide sequence: TGTGCCAGTAGTACCCGACAGGCCGCCTACAATGAGCAGTTCTTC. This sequence encodes CASSTRQAAYNEQFF.

The rearrangement uses TRBV6-1 and TRBJ1-6, with D unclear. With 1 base removed from V and 15 bases from J, the gap between germline ends came to 13 bases. The CDR3 totals 13 residues. Germline CDR1 and CDR2: MNHNS and SASEGT. CDR3 sequence (DNA): TGTGCCAGCAGTGAAGGCGAGCCGACGATCCTCCACTTT. Protein sequence: CASSEGEPTILHF.

This clone appeared a few times. The chain has TRBV29-1 and TRBJ2-3, with 12 bases matching TRBD1. Trimming at V came to 5 bases and at J to 4 bases, leaving 1 base not matched to a gene. Germline CDR1 SQVTM, CDR2 ANQGSEA. There are 13 residues in the CDR3. The CDR3 region has the DNA TGCAGCGTTCGGGACAGGGGGCCAGATACGCAGTATTTT. Translating gives CSVRDRGPDTQYF.

The gene calls are TRBV29-1 and TRBJ2-1; D is unclear. Looked up from germline, CDR1 is SQVTM and CDR2 is ANQGSEA. V lost 3 bases, J lost 7 bases, and 13 bases lay in between. The CDR3 is made up of 13 amino acids. The CDR3 loop is CSVDPRQSNEQFF. In DNA form, the CDR3 reads TGCAGCGTTGACCCCCGGCAGTCTAATGAGCAGTTCTTC.

This chain links TRBV30 with TRBJ2-2; possible D gene TRBD2, 6 bases. There are 14 residues in the CDR3. Germline V gene data show CDR1 as GTSNPN and CDR2 as SVGIG (reference sequence). V was trimmed by 5 bases and J by 0 bases, leaving 10 bases between them. The CDR3 sequence: CAWAGTPNTGELFF. CDR3 bases: TGTGCCTGGGCCGGGACTCCGAACACCGGGGAGCTGTTTTTT.

The chain has TRBV9 and TRBJ2-1; maybe TRBD2 (5 bases). The V end lost 4 bases, the J end lost 7 bases, and 18 bases lay between the germline ends. The CDR3 extends over 15 amino acids. Germline loops: CDR1 SGDLS, CDR2 YYNGEE. The CDR3: CASSPGWSSGNEQFF. The CDR3 DNA follows: TGTGCCAGCAGCCCCGGGTGGTCGTCGGGAAATGAGCAGTTCTTC.

This chain joins TRBV7-3 and TRBJ1-6; D is unclear. In germline, CDR1 is SGHTA, CDR2 FQGTGA. This CDR3 spans 14 amino acids. V lost 2 bases, J lost 7 bases, and 9 bases lay in between. The DNA of the CDR3 is TGTGCCAGCAGCTTATCCGGGCCAAATTCACCCCTCCACTTT. It translates to CASSLSGPNSPLHF. The entire variable domain, with the rest obtained from reference TRBV7-3 and TRBJ1-6, is as follows: GAGVSQTPSNKVTEKGKYVELRCDPISGHTALYWYRQSLGQGPEFLIYFQGTGAADDSGLPNDRFFAVRPEGSVSTLKIQRTERGDSAVYLCASSLSGPNSPLHFGNGTRLTVT.

This clone appeared once. Other DNA sequences within the sample encode an identical CDR3. The DNA for the CDR3 is TGTGCCAGCTCACCGAGTGGTGGCACAGATACGCAGTATTTT. It yields the protein CASSPSGGTDTQYF. The chain joins TRBV18 to TRBJ2-3; the D is unclear. CDR1 and CDR2 from the germline V gene are KGHSH and LQKENI. The CDR3 runs to 14 residues. The V and J ends lost 3 bases and 1 base respectively, with 8 bases between them.

J is TRBJ1-1 and V is TRBV7-9, with 9 bases lining up with TRBD1. The CDR3 has 14 amino acids. Losses at the gene ends were 1 base for V and 6 bases for J; bases not matched to a gene: 3. Per germline, CDR1 SEHNR and CDR2 FQNEAQ (reference sequence). The CDR3 region is CASSLEGTGSEAFF. DNA of the CDR3: TGTGCCAGCAGCTTAGAGGGGACAGGGTCTGAAGCTTTCTTT.

The CDR3 DNA reads TGTGCCAGCAGCCACCCCCGACAGGGGTTTAGGGGGATGAACACTGAAGCTTTCTTT. Its protein is CASSHPRQGFRGMNTEAFF. The chain has TRBV14 and TRBJ1-1; TRBD1 aligns across 8 bases. Germline loops: CDR1 SGHDN, CDR2 FVKESK. This CDR3 contains 19 residues. Trimming removed 3 bases from V and 0 bases from J; junction bases left unmatched: 15.

The chain uses TRBV6-1 and TRBJ1-2; a possible D gene is TRBD1 (5 bases). Germline CDR1 is MNHNS and CDR2 is SASEGT. Trimming left V 1 base short and J 6 bases short, with 9 bases between. This CDR3 region has 13 residues. The CDR3 DNA sequence: TGTGCCAGCAGTGAAGTTGAGGGACATGGCTACACCTTC. It is translated as CASSEVEGHGYTF.

The chain couples TRBV18 to TRBJ2-7; maybe TRBD1 (6 bases). V lost 8 bases and J lost 0, with 17 bases in between. The germline gives CDR1 KGHSH, CDR2 LQKENI. The length of the CDR3 is 15 residues. This CDR3 is CASTLGQYSSYEQYF. The CDR3 DNA reads TGTGCCAGCACACTCGGACAGTATAGCTCCTACGAGCAGTACTTC.

V usage is TRBV3-1 (or the pseudogene TRBV3-2) and J usage is TRBJ2-2; no firm D call. This CDR3 has 12 amino acids. CDR1 LGHDT and CDR2 YNNKEL come from the germline V gene (reference sequence). Trimming removed 2 bases from V and 6 bases from J, with 4 bases in between. The CDR3 sequence: CASSQFPGELFF. The CDR3 bases are TGTGCCAGCAGCCAATTCCCCGGGGAGCTGTTTTTT.

V gene TRBV29-1 combines with J gene TRBJ1-5; D unclear. The CDR3 sequence is 13 residues long. Trimming left V 4 bases short and J 4 bases short, with 11 bases between. Germline V lookup: CDR1 SQVTM, CDR2 ANQGSEA. CDR3: CSVARTGNQPQHF. The DNA for the CDR3 is TGCAGCGTTGCCCGGACGGGGAATCAGCCCCAGCATTTT.

The chain is built from TRBV27 and TRBJ1-2; perhaps TRBD1 as D (5 bases). The CDR3 contains 13 residues. Germline V CDR1 and CDR2: MNHEY, SMNVEV (reference sequence). Trimming shortened V by 2 bases and J by 4 bases, and 8 bases separated the two germline ends. CDR3 nucleotide sequence: TGTGCCAGCAGTTTAGGTGGGGCCTATGGCTACACCTTC. Protein: CASSLGGAYGYTF.

The gene calls are TRBV2 and TRBJ1-1; D unclear. The germline V gene encodes CDR1 SNHLY and CDR2 FYNNEI. The V and J ends lost 3 bases and 8 bases respectively, with 7 bases between them. This CDR3 is 11 amino acids long. The CDR3 nucleotides read TGTGCCAGCAGTGACTGGCAAGAAGCTTTCTTT. It yields the protein CASSDWQEAFF.

J is TRBJ2-6 and V is TRBV6-6; D is unclear. Trimming took 6 bases from V and 1 from J, leaving 10 bases between them. Per the germline V gene, CDR1 is MNHNY and CDR2 is SVGAGI (reference sequence). The CDR3 is 15 amino acids. CDR3 loop: CASSPTLSGANVLTF. For the CDR3, the DNA is TGTGCCAGCAGCCCCACTTTATCTGGGGCCAACGTCCTGACTTTC.

V is TRBV5-1 and J is TRBJ2-2, with 7 positions matching TRBD1. After removal of 4 bases from V and 7 bases from J, the junction contained 7 bases not matched to a gene. CDR3 length: 14 residues. From germline, CDR1 is SGHRS and CDR2 YFSETQ. DNA for the CDR3: TGCGCCAGCAGCGGCATTAGGGGGCGCGGGGAGCTGTTTTTT. Encoded protein: CASSGIRGRGELFF.

V is TRBV30 and J is TRBJ2-2; D remains ambiguous. Germline loops: CDR1 GTSNPN, CDR2 SVGIG (reference sequence). Trimming took off 4 bases at V and 6 bases at J, with 9 bases between the two ends. This CDR3 is 12 amino acids long. The CDR3 reads CAWKVRPGELFF. The CDR3 nucleotides are TGTGCCTGGAAAGTCAGGCCCGGGGAGCTGTTTTTT.

V gene TRBV14 combines with J gene TRBJ1-3; D call uncertain. This CDR3 has 14 amino acids. Germline V CDR1 and CDR2: SGHDN, FVKESK. Trimming stripped 1 base from V and 4 bases from J, with 8 bases between. The CDR3 DNA follows: TGTGCCAGCAGCCAAGGTCGACGGGGAAACACCATATATTTT. Encoded protein: CASSQGRRGNTIYF.

This chain links TRBV6-1 with TRBJ2-2; 7 nucleotides align to TRBD1. V lost 3 bases, J lost 3 bases, and 1 base stayed unmatched. Germline V gives CDR1 MNHNS, CDR2 SASEGT. The CDR3 contains 14 residues. The chain's CDR3 is CASSETGHTGELFF. The CDR3 bases are TGTGCCAGCAGTGAGACAGGGCACACCGGGGAGCTGTTTTTT.

Note on this clone: A junction end diverges from the germline sequence, so it may reflect a read error. The chain combines TRBV6-4 with TRBJ1-3; 7 bases align to TRBD1. The CDR3 loop spans 11 amino acids. Germline assignment: CDR1 MRHNA and CDR2 SNTAGT. The CDR3 protein is CASTGQVQVGF. In DNA form, the CDR3 reads TGTGCCAGCACCGGACAGGTCCAGGTGGGCTTT.

This clone was observed once. The V call is TRBV19, the J call TRBJ1-5; D perhaps matches TRBD1 (5 bases). Germline V lookup: CDR1 LNHDA, CDR2 SQIVND (reference sequence). This CDR3 region has 15 residues. V was shortened by 8 bases and J by 4 bases, with 18 bases between the two germline ends. The CDR3 sequence is CASRQWPETNQPQHF. The CDR3 nucleotides read TGTGCCAGTCGACAGTGGCCCGAGACTAATCAGCCCCAGCATTTT.

The CDR3 DNA follows: TGTGCCAGCAGCTTGTCTATTAGCATGAATGAGCAGTTCTTC. It specifies CASSLSISMNEQFF. The chain recombines TRBV5-4 with TRBJ2-1; no reliable D call. V lost 1 base and J lost 7, with 12 bases in between. The CDR3 sequence is 14 residues long. CDR1 and CDR2 from the germline V gene are SGHNT and YYREEE (reference sequence).

The V gene is TRBV7-6, the J gene TRBJ2-5, with TRBD2 matching 8 bases. V lost 0 bases and J lost 5; bases outside the gene matches: 5. This CDR3 has 15 residues. The germline V gene encodes CDR1 SGHVS and CDR2 FNYEAQ. Written as DNA, the CDR3 is TGTGCCAGCAGCTTAGCCCATCGGGAGGGTGAGACCCAGTACTTC. It specifies CASSLAHREGETQYF.

The chain recombines TRBV6-5 with TRBJ2-5; D possibly matches TRBD1 or TRBD2 (5 bases each). CDR1 is MNHEY, CDR2 SVGAGI, per germline. Trimming stripped 6 bases from V and 6 bases from J, with 14 bases between. There are 13 residues in the CDR3. The CDR3: CASSSDWGKTQYF. DNA for the CDR3: TGTGCCAGCAGCTCGGACTGGGGGAAGACCCAGTACTTC.

The genes are TRBV4-1 and TRBJ2-7; TRBD1 aligns across 8 bases. CDR1 and CDR2 from the germline V gene are MGHRA and YSYEKL. The CDR3 is made up of 17 amino acids. V shed 4 bases, J shed 0 bases, and the junction held 11 bases outside the gene matches. CDR3 in amino acids: CASSPTTGTGTSYEQYF. The CDR3 coding sequence is TGCGCCAGCAGCCCAACCACCGGGACAGGTACCTCCTACGAGCAGTACTTC.

The rearrangement joins TRBV5-5 to TRBJ2-2, with TRBD2 matching over 10 bases. The CDR3 loop spans 16 amino acids. V lost 3 bases to trimming and J lost 2 bases; unmatched junction nucleotides: 4. The germline gives CDR1 SGHKS, CDR2 YYEKEE (reference sequence). The CDR3 region has the DNA TGTGCCAGCAGCTCCGGACTAGCGGACAACACCGGGGAGCTGTTTTTT. The encoded protein is CASSSGLADNTGELFF.